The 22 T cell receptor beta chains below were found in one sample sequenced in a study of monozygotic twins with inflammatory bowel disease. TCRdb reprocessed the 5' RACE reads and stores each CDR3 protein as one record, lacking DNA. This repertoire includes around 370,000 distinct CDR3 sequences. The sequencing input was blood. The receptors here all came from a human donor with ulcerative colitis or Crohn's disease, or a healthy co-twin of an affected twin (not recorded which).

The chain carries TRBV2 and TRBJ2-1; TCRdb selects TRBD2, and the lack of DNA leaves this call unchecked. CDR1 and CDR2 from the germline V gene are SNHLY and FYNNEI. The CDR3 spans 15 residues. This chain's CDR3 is CASKMVAGVNNEQFF.

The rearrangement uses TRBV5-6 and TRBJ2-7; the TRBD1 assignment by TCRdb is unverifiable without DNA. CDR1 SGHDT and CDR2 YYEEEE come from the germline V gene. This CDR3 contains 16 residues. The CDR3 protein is CASSGRWTPLAYEQYF.

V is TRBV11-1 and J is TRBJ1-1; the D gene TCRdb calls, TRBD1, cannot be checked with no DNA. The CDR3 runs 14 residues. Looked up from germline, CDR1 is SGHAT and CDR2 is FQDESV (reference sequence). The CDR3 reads CASSLSPTDTEAFF. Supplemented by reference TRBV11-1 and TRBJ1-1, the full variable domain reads EAEVAQSPRYKITEKSQAVAFWCDPISGHATLYWYRQILGQGPELLVQFQDESVVDDSQLPKDRFSAERLKGVDSTLKIQPAELGDSAMYLCASSLSPTDTEAFFGQGTRLTVV.

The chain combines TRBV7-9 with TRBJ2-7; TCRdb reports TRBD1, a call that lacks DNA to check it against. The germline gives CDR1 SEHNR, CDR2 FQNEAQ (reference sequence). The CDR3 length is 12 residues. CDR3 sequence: CASSPHRDEQYF. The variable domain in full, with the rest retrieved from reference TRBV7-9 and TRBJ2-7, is DTGVSQNPRHKITKRGQNVTFRCDPISEHNRLYWYRQTLGQGPEFLTYFQNEAQLEKSRLLSDRFSAERPKGSFSTLEIQRTEQGDSAMYLCASSPHRDEQYFGPGTRLTVT.

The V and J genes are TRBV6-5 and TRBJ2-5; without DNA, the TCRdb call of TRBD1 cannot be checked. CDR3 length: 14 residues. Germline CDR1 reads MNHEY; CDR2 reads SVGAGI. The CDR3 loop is CASSYGTVQETQYF.

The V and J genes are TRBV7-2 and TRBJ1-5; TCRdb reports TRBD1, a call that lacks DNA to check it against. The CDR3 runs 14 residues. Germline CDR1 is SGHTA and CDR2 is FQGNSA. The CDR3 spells CASSKDRPGQPQHF.

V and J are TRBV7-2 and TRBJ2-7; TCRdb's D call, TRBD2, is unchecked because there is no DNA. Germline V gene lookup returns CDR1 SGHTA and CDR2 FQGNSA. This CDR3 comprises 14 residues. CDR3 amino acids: CASSFGREIYEQYF.

CDR3 loop: CATSRDPGREQYF. This chain joins TRBV15 and TRBJ2-7; lacking DNA, the TRBD2 call made by TCRdb goes unchecked. Per the germline V gene, CDR1 is LNHNV and CDR2 is YYDKDF (reference sequence). The CDR3 runs 13 residues.

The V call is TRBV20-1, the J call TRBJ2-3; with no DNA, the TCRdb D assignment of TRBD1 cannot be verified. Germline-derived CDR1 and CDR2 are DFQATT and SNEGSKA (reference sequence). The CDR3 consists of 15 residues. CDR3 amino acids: CSAPGRGGGLDTQYF.

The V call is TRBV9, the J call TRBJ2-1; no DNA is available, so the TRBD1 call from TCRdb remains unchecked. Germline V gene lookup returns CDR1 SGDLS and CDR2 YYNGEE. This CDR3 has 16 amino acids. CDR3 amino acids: CASSVEGRGDYNEQFF.

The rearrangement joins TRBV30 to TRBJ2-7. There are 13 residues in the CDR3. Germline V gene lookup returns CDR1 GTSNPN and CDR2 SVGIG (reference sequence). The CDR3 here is CAWRRGQLNEQYF.

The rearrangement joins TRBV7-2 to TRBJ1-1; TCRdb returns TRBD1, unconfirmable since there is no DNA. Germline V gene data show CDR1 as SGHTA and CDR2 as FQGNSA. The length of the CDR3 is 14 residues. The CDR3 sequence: CASSQFGTDTEALF.

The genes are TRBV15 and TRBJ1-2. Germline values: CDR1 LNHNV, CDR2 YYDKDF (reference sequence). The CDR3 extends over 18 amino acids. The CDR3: CATSRDKLAGRIGYGYTF.

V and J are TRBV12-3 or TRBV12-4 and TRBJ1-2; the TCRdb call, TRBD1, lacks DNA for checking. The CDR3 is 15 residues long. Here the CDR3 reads CASSSDSGGIYGYTF.

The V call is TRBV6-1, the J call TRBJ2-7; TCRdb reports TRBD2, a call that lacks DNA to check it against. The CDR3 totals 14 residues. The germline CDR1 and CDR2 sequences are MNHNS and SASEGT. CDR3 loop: CATFSTSGTYEQYF.

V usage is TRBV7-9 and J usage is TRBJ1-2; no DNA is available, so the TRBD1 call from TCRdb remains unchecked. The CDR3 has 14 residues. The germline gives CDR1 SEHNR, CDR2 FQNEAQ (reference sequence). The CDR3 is CASRTGTENYGYTF.

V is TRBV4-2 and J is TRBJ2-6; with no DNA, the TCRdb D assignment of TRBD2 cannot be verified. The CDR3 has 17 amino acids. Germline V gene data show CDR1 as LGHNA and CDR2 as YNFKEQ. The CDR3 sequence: CASSPSGGNSGANVLTF.

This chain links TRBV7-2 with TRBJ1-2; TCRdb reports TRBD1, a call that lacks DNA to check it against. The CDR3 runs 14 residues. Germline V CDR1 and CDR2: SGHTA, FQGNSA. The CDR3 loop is CASSSSRGSTGYTF.

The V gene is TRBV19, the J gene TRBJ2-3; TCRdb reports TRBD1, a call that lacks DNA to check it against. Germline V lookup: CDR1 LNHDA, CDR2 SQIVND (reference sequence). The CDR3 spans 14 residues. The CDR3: CASSIGQGADTQYF. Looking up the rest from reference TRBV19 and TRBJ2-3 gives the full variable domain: DGGITQSPKYLFRKEGQNVTLSCEQNLNHDAMYWYRQDPGQGLRLIYYSQIVNDFQKGDIAEGYSVSREKKESFPLTVTSAQKNPTAFYLCASSIGQGADTQYFGPGTRLTVL.

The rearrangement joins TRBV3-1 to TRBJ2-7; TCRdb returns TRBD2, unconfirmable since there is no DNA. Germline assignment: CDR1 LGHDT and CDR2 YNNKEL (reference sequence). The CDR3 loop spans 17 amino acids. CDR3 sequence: CASSSLSSGGLKYEQYF.

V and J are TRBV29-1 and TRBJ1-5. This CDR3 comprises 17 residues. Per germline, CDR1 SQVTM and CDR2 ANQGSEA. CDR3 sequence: CSVGYGLMENSNQPQHF.

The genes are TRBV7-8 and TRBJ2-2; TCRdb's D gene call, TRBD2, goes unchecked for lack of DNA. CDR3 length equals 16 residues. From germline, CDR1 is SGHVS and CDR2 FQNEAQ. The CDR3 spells CASSFGLTRGTGELFF.